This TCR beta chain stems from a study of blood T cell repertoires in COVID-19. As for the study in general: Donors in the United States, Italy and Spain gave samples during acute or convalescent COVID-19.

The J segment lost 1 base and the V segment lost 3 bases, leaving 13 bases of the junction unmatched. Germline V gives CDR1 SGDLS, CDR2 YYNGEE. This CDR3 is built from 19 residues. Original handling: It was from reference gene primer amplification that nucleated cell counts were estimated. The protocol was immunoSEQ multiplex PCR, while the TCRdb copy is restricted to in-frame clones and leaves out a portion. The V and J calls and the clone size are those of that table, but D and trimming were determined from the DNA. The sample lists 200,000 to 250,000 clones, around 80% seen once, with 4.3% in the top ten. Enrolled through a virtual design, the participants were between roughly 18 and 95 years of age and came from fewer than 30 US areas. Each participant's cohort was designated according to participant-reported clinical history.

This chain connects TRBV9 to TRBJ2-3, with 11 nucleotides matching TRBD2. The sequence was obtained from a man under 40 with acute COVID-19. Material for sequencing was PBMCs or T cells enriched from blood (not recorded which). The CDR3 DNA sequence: TGTGCCAGCAGCGAGAGGCTTAGCGGGGGGGCCGAGGGCACAGATACGCAGTATTTT. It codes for CASSERLSGGAEGTDTQYF.